These 20 T cell receptor beta chains came from one sample sequenced in a study of T cells after somatic rescue of genetic block (dated by TCRdb to 2020 to 2021). The method was the immunoSEQ multiplex PCR assay. What TCRdb holds here is the immuneACCESS table cut down to in-frame rearrangements. Part of the clones is not present; checked against another copy, under half of the missing clones reflect an unresolved V gene, and the others are unexplained. For this sample the table gives roughly 92,000 clones, of which 85% to 90% were detected only once. The ten largest clonotypes hold around 1.5% of the sample. Sequenced input: peripheral blood mononuclear cells (PBMCs). These receptors were obtained from a woman aged 18 to 35.

The chain joins TRBV7-3 to TRBJ1-1; 12 positions agree with TRBD1. The CDR3 consists of 16 residues. Germline V gives CDR1 SGHTA, CDR2 FQGTGA. Trimming cost V 5 bases and J 6 bases; bases outside gene matches: 10. CDR3 amino acids: CASSPHPGQGAPEAFF. DNA of the CDR3: TGTGCCAGCAGCCCCCACCCGGGACAGGGGGCCCCTGAAGCTTTCTTT. The full variable domain, its missing parts supplied by reference TRBV7-3 and TRBJ1-1, is GAGVSQTPSNKVTEKGKYVELRCDPISGHTALYWYRQSLGQGPEFLIYFQGTGAADDSGLPNDRFFAVRPEGSVSTLKIQRTERGDSAVYLCASSPHPGQGAPEAFFGQGTRLTVV.

The V gene is TRBV7-9, the J gene TRBJ2-5; D not resolved. Trimming stripped 5 bases from V and 5 bases from J, with 6 bases between. The CDR3 spans 11 residues. Germline V lookup: CDR1 SEHNR, CDR2 FQNEAQ (reference sequence). The CDR3 spells CASSPQETQYF. CDR3 nucleotide sequence: TGTGCCAGCAGCCCCCAGGAGACCCAGTACTTC.

V and J are TRBV28 and TRBJ2-3; unclear D gene. V lost 8 bases and J 0 bases, leaving 9 bases between the germline ends. The V gene's germline CDR1 is MDHEN and CDR2 SYDVKM. CDR3 length: 13 residues. CDR3 DNA sequence: TGTGCCAGCGTCGGCAGGAGCACAGATACGCAGTATTTT. This encodes CASVGRSTDTQYF.

V gene TRBV2 combines with J gene TRBJ2-7; D is perhaps TRBD2 (5 bases). The CDR3 is 16 residues long. Germline CDR1 reads SNHLY; CDR2 reads FYNNEI. V lost 4 bases and J lost 3, with 19 bases in between. CDR3 in amino acids: CASSVGRAVDLYEQYF. In DNA form, the CDR3 reads TGTGCCAGCAGTGTAGGGCGAGCGGTCGACCTCTACGAGCAGTACTTC.

V and J are TRBV11-3 and TRBJ1-1; no firm D call. The V gene's germline CDR1 is SGHNT and CDR2 YENEEA. V lost 1 base to trimming and J lost 10 bases, with 10 bases between them. The CDR3 covers 12 residues. The CDR3 nucleotides read TGTGCCAGCAGCTTAGGGGCAGTCGGAGCTTTCTTT. Translation gives CASSLGAVGAFF.

J is TRBJ1-4 and V is TRBV20-1; the D gene is possibly TRBD1 (5 bases). CDR3 length: 11 amino acids. V dropped 7 bases and J dropped 7 bases, with 10 bases sitting between them. Germline CDR1 and CDR2: DFQATT and SNEGSKA (reference sequence). The CDR3 sequence: CSGRDVEKLFF. The CDR3 DNA is TGCAGTGGCCGGGACGTTGAAAAACTGTTTTTT.

This chain connects TRBV9 to TRBJ2-7; no reliable D call. CDR3 length: 12 amino acids. Germline V CDR1 and CDR2: SGDLS, YYNGEE. V gave up 3 bases and J gave up 5 bases, with 9 bases separating them. The CDR3 spells CASSGNSHEQYF. DNA for the CDR3: TGTGCCAGCAGCGGGAACAGTCACGAGCAGTACTTC.

The chain employs TRBV13 and TRBJ2-6; possibly TRBD1 or TRBD2 for D (5 bases each). The CDR3 is 18 amino acids. Germline CDR1 PRHDT, CDR2 FYEKMQ (reference sequence). The germline V and J ends were trimmed by 6 bases and 1 base, with 19 bases remaining between them. CDR3 bases: TGTGCCAGCAGACCGAATCCGGGACGAAATTCTGGGGCCAACGTCCTGACTTTC. This gives the protein CASRPNPGRNSGANVLTF.

The chain couples TRBV7-2 to TRBJ2-5; D is uncertain. Germline values: CDR1 SGHTA, CDR2 FQGNSA. The V end lost 2 bases, the J end lost 5 bases, and 12 bases lay between the germline ends. The CDR3 consists of 14 residues. In DNA form, the CDR3 reads TGTGCCAGCAGCTTATCGGCGACTGTGGAGACCCAGTACTTC. Amino acid sequence: CASSLSATVETQYF.

V is TRBV28 and J is TRBJ2-7; D possibly corresponds to TRBD2 (5 bases). Per germline, CDR1 MDHEN and CDR2 SYDVKM. Trimming pared 3 bases from V and 2 bases from J, leaving 8 bases between. The CDR3 length is 13 residues. CDR3 nucleotide sequence: TGTGCCAGCAGTTTGACTACAACCTACGAGCAGTACTTC. The encoded protein is CASSLTTTYEQYF.

The chain carries TRBV7-6 and TRBJ2-3; D possibly corresponds to TRBD2 (6 bases). V shed 1 base and J shed 3 bases, with 14 bases lying between them. The CDR3 consists of 16 residues. Germline V gene lookup returns CDR1 SGHVS and CDR2 FNYEAQ. The CDR3 here is CASSLGAGGVTDTQYF. DNA for the CDR3: TGTGCCAGCAGCTTAGGGGCAGGAGGGGTGACAGATACGCAGTATTTT.

This clone has just a few counts. The gene calls are TRBV4-1 and TRBJ1-5; no clear D gene. The V and J ends lost 0 bases and 7 bases respectively, with 13 bases between them. Per germline, CDR1 MGHRA and CDR2 YSYEKL. The CDR3 spans 15 residues. For the CDR3, the DNA is TGCGCCAGCAGCCAAGACGATTCGGAGGACCAGCCCCAGCATTTT. Encoded protein: CASSQDDSEDQPQHF.

In its sample, this clone was seen a few times. The rearrangement joins TRBV7-9 to TRBJ2-7; 11 nucleotides line up with TRBD2. The J segment lost 4 bases and the V segment lost 5 bases, leaving 7 bases of the junction unmatched. CDR1 and CDR2 from the germline V gene are SEHNR and FQNEAQ (reference sequence). The CDR3 consists of 15 residues. CDR3 nucleotide sequence: TGTGCCAGCAGCCCGGGACTAGCGGAGGTTTACGAGCAGTACTTC. It codes for CASSPGLAEVYEQYF. Drawing the rest from reference TRBV7-9 and TRBJ2-7, the complete variable domain is DTGVSQNPRHKITKRGQNVTFRCDPISEHNRLYWYRQTLGQGPEFLTYFQNEAQLEKSRLLSDRFSAERPKGSFSTLEIQRTEQGDSAMYLCASSPGLAEVYEQYFGPGTRLTVT.

The chain joins TRBV5-1 to TRBJ2-3; perhaps TRBD1 as D (6 bases). CDR1 SGHRS and CDR2 YFSETQ come from the germline V gene. Trimming took 0 bases from V and 2 from J, leaving 10 bases between them. The CDR3 spans 15 residues. The CDR3: CASSLVRTDTDTQYF. DNA of the CDR3: TGCGCCAGCAGCTTGGTGAGGACAGACACAGATACGCAGTATTTT. Looking up the rest from reference TRBV5-1 and TRBJ2-3 gives the full variable domain: KAGVTQTPRYLIKTRGQQVTLSCSPISGHRSVSWYQQTPGQGLQFLFEYFSETQRNKGNFPGRFSGRQFSNSRSEMNVSTLELGDSALYLCASSLVRTDTDTQYFGPGTRLTVL.

The count of this clone is one. The chain joins TRBV2 to TRBJ1-1; perhaps TRBD1 as D (6 bases). Trimming pared 6 bases from V and 6 bases from J, leaving 29 bases between. Germline CDR1 and CDR2: SNHLY and FYNNEI. CDR3 size: 18 residues. Written as DNA, the CDR3 is TGTGCCAGCAGGATATCGACCGTGTATAAAACAGGGCGGTCTGAAGCTTTCTTT. This sequence encodes CASRISTVYKTGRSEAFF. Full variable domain (remainder filled in from reference TRBV2 and TRBJ1-1): EPEVTQTPSHQVTQMGQEVILRCVPISNHLYFYWYRQILGQKVEFLVSFYNNEISEKSEIFDDQFSVERPDGSNFTLKIRSTKLEDSAMYFCASRISTVYKTGRSEAFFGQGTRLTVV.

The CDR3 DNA sequence: TGTGCCAGCTCCCAGGGAACTGGAAACACCATATATTTT. Protein sequence: CASSQGTGNTIYF. The chain joins TRBV28 to TRBJ1-3; maybe TRBD1 (5 bases). Deletions cut 8 bases from V and 2 bases from J, with 10 bases between. From germline, CDR1 is MDHEN and CDR2 SYDVKM. This CDR3 is built from 13 residues. The full variable domain, its missing parts supplied by reference TRBV28 and TRBJ1-3, is DVKVTQSSRYLVKRTGEKVFLECVQDMDHENMFWYRQDPGLGLRLIYFSYDVKMKEKGDIPEGYSVSREKKERFSLILESASTNQTSMYLCASSQGTGNTIYFGEGSWLTVV.

The chain employs TRBV4-1 and TRBJ2-7; D may be TRBD1 or TRBD2 (5 bases each). The CDR3 length is 14 residues. Trimming left V 4 bases short and J 4 bases short, with 14 bases between. Germline assignment: CDR1 MGHRA and CDR2 YSYEKL. The CDR3 sequence: CASSLRDGGYEQYF. CDR3 in DNA: TGCGCCAGCAGCCTCCGGGACGGAGGTTACGAGCAGTACTTC.

The chain carries TRBV28 and TRBJ2-3; a weak D match, TRBD1 (5 bases). CDR3 length: 15 amino acids. V was shortened by 2 bases and J by 4 bases, with 13 bases between the two germline ends. The germline V gene has CDR1 MDHEN and CDR2 SYDVKM. The CDR3 is CASSLIRARADTQYF. The CDR3 DNA follows: TGTGCCAGCAGTTTAATCAGGGCTAGGGCAGATACGCAGTATTTT.

The rearrangement joins TRBV6-1 to TRBJ1-1; no definite D call. V dropped 3 bases and J dropped 4 bases, with 12 bases sitting between them. The CDR3 consists of 14 residues. The V gene's germline CDR1 is MNHNS and CDR2 SASEGT. The DNA of the CDR3 is TGTGCCAGCAGTGATCTCCGGGAGGGCACTGAAGCTTTCTTT. Its translation is CASSDLREGTEAFF.

This rearrangement joins TRBV28 to TRBJ2-3; a weak D match, TRBD2 (6 bases). The CDR3 contains 16 residues. Germline V CDR1 and CDR2: MDHEN, SYDVKM. The ends were cut back, 5 bases at V and 6 bases at J, with 21 bases in the middle. This CDR3 reads CASSRGGAGSGDTQYF. As DNA, the CDR3 is TGTGCCAGCAGTAGGGGCGGGGCGGGAAGTGGGGATACGCAGTATTTT.